This T cell receptor (beta chain) was obtained from a study of Ad26.COV2.S vaccination and SARS-CoV-2 variants. The CDR3 is made up of 15 amino acids. Germline assignment: CDR1 MDHEN and CDR2 SYDVKM. Trimming removed 1 base at V and 0 bases at J, with 10 bases between. Sequenced by immunoSEQ multiplex PCR; TCRdb stores in-frame clones only, minus some. Of about 470,000 clones in the sample, around 91% were seen once. Findings and caveats of the study: Researchers cautioned that TCR breadth and depth analyses may have underestimated total T cell responses.

Regarding treatment: around 19 received Ad26.COV2.S at low or high dose, single or two shots; 5 received placebo; per-sample allocation not given. The samples were gathered on day 63 after the first injection of vaccine or placebo. The study used a vaccine consisting of an Ad26 vector that expressed Wuhan-strain SARS-CoV-2 spike. Turning to this clone: Its antigen is undetermined.

This material consisted of peripheral blood, taken in a trial of Ad26.COV2.S vaccine versus placebo. The clonotype comes from a person aged 18-60 years who received the Ad26.COV2.S COVID-19 vaccine or a placebo. The V call is TRBV28, the J call TRBJ2-7; D is unresolved. Here the CDR3 reads CASSLLPDASYEQYF. The CDR3 bases are TGTGCCAGCAGTTTATTGCCAGACGCCTCCTACGAGCAGTACTTC.